This T cell receptor beta chain was sequenced for a study of cytotoxic CD8 clonotypes in ibrutinib-treated CLL. Study as a whole: The response samples were taken once patients had been treated for a median of about 12 months, range 6 to 36.

Germline CDR1 and CDR2: MNHEY and SVGAGI. The length of the CDR3 is 15 residues. V was trimmed by 2 bases and J by 3 bases, leaving 14 bases between them. This clone was seen just once. Its cognate antigen is unknown. Study outcomes and limitations: Patients with sustained remission and those progressing were sampled at differing times.

Target depth was 1 in 200,000 to 1 in 1 million T cells, about 10x per clonotype. The table came from immunoSEQ multiplex PCR; TCRdb's copy has only in-frame clones and leaves some out. Of 140,000 to 150,000 clones in the sample, 60% to 85% were seen once. The sequenced sample was PBMCs, obtained after 24 months of ibrutinib treatment. This receptor was obtained from a human donor with chronic lymphocytic leukemia. This chain uses TRBV6-5 with TRBJ2-7; D is perhaps TRBD1 (7 bases). CDR3 sequence reads: CASSYGGRGVYEQYF. In DNA, the CDR3 is TGTGCCAGCAGTTACGGGGGCAGGGGGGTCTACGAGCAGTACTTC.